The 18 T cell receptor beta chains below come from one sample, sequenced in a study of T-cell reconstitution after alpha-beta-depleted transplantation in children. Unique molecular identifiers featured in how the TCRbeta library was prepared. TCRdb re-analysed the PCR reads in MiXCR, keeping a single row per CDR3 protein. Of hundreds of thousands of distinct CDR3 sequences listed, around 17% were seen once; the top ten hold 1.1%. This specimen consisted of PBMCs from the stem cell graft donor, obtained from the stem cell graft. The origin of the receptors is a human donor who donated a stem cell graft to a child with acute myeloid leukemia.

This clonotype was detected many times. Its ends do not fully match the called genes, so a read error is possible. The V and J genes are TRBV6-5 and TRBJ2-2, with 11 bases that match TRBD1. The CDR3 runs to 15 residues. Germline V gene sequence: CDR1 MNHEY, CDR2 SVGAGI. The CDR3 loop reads CASTYGTGGTGELFF. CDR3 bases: TGTGCCAGCACTTACGGGACAGGGGGGACCGGGGAGCTGTTTTTT.

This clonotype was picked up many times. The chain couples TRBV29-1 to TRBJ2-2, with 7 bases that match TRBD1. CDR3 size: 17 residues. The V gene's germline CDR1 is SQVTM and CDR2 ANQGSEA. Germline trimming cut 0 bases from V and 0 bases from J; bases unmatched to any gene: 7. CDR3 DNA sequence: TGCAGCGTTGAAGATATGGCAGGGGGAACGAACACCGGGGAGCTGTTTTTT. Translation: CSVEDMAGGTNTGELFF.

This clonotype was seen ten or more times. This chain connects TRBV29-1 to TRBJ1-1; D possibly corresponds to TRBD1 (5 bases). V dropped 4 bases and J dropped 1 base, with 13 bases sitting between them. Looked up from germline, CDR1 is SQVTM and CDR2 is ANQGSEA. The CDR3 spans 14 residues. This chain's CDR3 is CSVALQVGNTEAFF. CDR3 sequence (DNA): TGCAGCGTTGCCTTACAGGTTGGGAACACTGAAGCTTTCTTT.

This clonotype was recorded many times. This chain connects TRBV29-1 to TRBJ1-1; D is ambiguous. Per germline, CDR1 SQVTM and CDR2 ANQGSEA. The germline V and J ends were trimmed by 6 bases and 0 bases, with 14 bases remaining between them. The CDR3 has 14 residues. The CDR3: CSVNKGVLNTEAFF. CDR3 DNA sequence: TGCAGCGTCAATAAGGGAGTATTGAACACTGAAGCTTTCTTT.

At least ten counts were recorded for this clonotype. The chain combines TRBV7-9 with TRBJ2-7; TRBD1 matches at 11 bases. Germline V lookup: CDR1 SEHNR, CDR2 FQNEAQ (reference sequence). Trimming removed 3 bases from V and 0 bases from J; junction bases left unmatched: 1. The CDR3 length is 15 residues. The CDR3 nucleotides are TGTGCCAGCAGCTTGGGACAGGGGGTCTCCTACGAGCAGTACGTC. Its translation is CASSLGQGVSYEQYV.

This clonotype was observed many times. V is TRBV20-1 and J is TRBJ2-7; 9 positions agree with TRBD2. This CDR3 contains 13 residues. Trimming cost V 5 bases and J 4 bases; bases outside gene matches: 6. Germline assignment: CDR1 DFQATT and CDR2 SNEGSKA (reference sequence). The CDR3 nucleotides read TGCAGTGCTCGCGGGGGGGCGGATTACGAGCAGTACTTC. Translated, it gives CSARGGADYEQYF.

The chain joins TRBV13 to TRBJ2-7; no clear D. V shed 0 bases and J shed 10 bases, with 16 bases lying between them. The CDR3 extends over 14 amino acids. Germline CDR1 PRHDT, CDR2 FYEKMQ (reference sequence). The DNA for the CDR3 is TGTGCCAGCAGCTTAGGCCGGTCGTCAGTAGAACAGTACGTC. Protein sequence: CASSLGRSSVEQYV.

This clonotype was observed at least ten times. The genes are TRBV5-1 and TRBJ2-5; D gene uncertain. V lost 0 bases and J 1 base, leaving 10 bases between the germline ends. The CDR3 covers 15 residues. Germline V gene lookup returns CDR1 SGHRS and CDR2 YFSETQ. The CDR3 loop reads CASSLGTRTQETQYF. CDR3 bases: TGCGCCAGCAGCTTGGGGACGCGGACCCAAGAGACCCAGTACTTC. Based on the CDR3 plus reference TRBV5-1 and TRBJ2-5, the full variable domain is KAGVTQTPRYLIKTRGQQVTLSCSPISGHRSVSWYQQTPGQGLQFLFEYFSETQRNKGNFPGRFSGRQFSNSRSEMNVSTLELGDSALYLCASSLGTRTQETQYFGPGTRLLVL.

The CDR3 sequence: CATSDGGTGGQPQHF. The CDR3 bases are TGTGCCACCAGTGATGGAGGGACAGGGGGTCAGCCCCAGCATTTT. The chain has TRBV24-1 and TRBJ1-5; 11 nucleotides align to TRBD1. Germline V lookup: CDR1 KGHDR, CDR2 SFDVKD. The CDR3 runs to 15 residues. After removal of 3 bases from V and 6 bases from J, the junction contained 3 bases not matched to a gene.

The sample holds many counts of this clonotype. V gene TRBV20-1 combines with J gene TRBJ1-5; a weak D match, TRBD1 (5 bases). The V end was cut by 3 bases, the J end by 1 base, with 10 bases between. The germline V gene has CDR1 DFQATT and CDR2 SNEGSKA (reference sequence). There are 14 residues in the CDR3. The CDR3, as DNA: TGCAGTGCTAGGCGGAGACAGAGCAATCAGCCCCAGCATTTT. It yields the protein CSARRRQSNQPQHF.

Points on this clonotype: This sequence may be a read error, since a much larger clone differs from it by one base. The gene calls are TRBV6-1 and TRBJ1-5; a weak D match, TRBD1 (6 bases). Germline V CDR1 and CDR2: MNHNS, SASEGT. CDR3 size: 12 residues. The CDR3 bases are TGTGCCAGCAGACAGGGCAATCAGCTCCAGCATTTT. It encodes CASRQGNQLQHF.

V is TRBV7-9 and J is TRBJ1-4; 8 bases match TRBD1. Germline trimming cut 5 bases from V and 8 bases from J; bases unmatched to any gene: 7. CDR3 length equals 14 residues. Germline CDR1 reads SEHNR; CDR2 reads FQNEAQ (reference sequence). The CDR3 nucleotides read TGTGCCAGCAGCCAGACAGGGGTCCCAGAAAAACTGTTTTTT. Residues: CASSQTGVPEKLFF.

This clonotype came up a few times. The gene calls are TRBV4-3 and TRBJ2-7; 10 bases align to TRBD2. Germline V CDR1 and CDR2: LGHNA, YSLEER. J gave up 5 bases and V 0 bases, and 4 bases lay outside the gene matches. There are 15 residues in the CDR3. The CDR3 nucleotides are TGCGCCAGCAGCCAAGATACTAGCGGGGCAGACGAGCAGTACTTC. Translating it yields CASSQDTSGADEQYF.

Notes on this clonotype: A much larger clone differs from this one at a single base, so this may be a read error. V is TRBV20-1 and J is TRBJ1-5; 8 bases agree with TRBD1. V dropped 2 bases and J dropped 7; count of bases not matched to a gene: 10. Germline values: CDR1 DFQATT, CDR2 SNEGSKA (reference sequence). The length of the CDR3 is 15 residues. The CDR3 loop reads CSARPSLQGEQPQHF. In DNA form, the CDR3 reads TGCAGTGCTAGACCTTCACTACAGGGGGAGCAGCCCCAGCATTTT.

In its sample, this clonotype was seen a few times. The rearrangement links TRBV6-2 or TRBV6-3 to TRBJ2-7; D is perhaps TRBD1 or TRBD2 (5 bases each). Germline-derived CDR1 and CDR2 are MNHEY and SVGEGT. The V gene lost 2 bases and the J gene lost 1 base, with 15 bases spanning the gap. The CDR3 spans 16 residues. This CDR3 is CASSYPAGTGSYEQYF. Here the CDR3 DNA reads TGTGCCAGCAGTTACCCGGCCGGGACGGGATCCTACGAGCAGTACTTC.

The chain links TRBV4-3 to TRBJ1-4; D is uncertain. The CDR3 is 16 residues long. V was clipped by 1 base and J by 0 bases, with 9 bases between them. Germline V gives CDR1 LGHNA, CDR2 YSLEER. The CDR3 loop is CASSQGQAPTNEKLFF. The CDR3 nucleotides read TGCGCCAGCAGCCAAGGGCAGGCCCCAACTAATGAAAAACTGTTTTTT.

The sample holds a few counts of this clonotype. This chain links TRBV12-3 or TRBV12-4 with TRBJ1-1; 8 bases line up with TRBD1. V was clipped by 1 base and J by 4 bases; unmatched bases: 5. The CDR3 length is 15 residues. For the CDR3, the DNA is TGTGCCAGCAGTTTAGGGACAGGGCAGGGCACTGAAGCTTTCTTT. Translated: CASSLGTGQGTEAFF.

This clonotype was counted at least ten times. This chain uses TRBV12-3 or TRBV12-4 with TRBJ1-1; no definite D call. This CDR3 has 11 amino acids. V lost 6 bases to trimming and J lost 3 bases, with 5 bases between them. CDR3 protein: CASSPDTEAFF. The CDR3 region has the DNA TGTGCCAGCAGCCCAGACACTGAAGCTTTCTTT.